The subject of this entry is one T cell receptor (beta chain). Clones were read by immunoSEQ multiplex PCR, and TCRdb kept only the in-frame ones, dropping some. The repertoire holds around 200,000 clones, with roughly 90% as singletons. These data are taken from a study of blood T cell repertoires in COVID-19. CDR1 and CDR2 (germline): SGHTS, YDEGEE. The CDR3 is 13 residues long. V was clipped by 0 bases and J by 7 bases, with 7 bases between them. The chain carries TRBV5-8 and TRBJ2-2, with D perhaps TRBD2 (5 bases). Sequencing was performed on PBMCs or T cells enriched from blood (not recorded which). The sequence was obtained from a woman aged 18-29 years who had recovered from COVID-19. The CDR3 nucleotides are TGTGCCAGCAGCTTGGCGGGGTACGGGGAGCTGTTTTTT. This sequence encodes CASSLAGYGELFF.